This T cell receptor beta chain was found in a study of T cells in Graves' hyperthyroidism and ophthalmopathy. Ahead of any ophthalmopathy symptoms, the blood sample was obtained at the first diagnosis of hyperthyroidism. Researchers took RNA transcripts and amplified the TCR beta CDR3 regions from them. Initially, a first-round RT-PCR of the TCR CDR3 employed the HTBI primer set. TCRdb recomputed calls from the multiplex PCR reads with MiXCR, one row per CDR3 protein. The table records more than 350,000 distinct CDR3 sequences, about 18% of them present only once. A few counts support this clonotype. Its target is not known. Germline assignment: CDR1 LNHDA and CDR2 SQIVND (reference sequence). V dropped 3 bases and J dropped 4 bases, with 15 bases sitting between them. The CDR3 sequence is 15 residues long. Whole-study findings and limits: Model predictions of ophthalmopathy came a median around 6.5 months before onset.

This clonotype was sampled from a woman in her twenties or thirties with Graves' hyperthyroidism that later progressed to Graves' ophthalmopathy. The chain recombines TRBV19 with TRBJ2-5; D is perhaps TRBD1 or TRBD2 (5 bases each). The sample comprised blood. CDR3 sequence: CASSITGGEGETQYF. The CDR3 DNA reads TGTGCCAGTAGTATCACTGGGGGAGAAGGAGAGACCCAGTACTTC.